The 9 T cell receptor beta chains below were found in one sample sequenced in a study of T cell responses to AZD1222 COVID-19 vaccine. Sequenced by immunoSEQ multiplex PCR; TCRdb stores in-frame clones only, minus some. The sample includes roughly 140,000 clones, 90% to 95% of them seen just once. The material sequenced was peripheral blood, taken after recovery from COVID-19. The receptors originated from an adult who had recovered from COVID-19.

The chain is built from TRBV19 and TRBJ1-6, with 7 bases matching TRBD1. The V gene end was trimmed by 7 bases and the J gene end by 7 bases; junction bases not matched to a gene: 7. This CDR3 region has 14 residues. Germline V lookup: CDR1 LNHDA, CDR2 SQIVND (reference sequence). CDR3 region: CASTLDRDNSPLHF. DNA of the CDR3: TGTGCCAGTACGTTAGACAGGGACAATTCACCCCTCCACTTT.

The chain employs TRBV14 and TRBJ2-7, with TRBD1 matching 7 bases. V was pared by 1 base and J by 1 base, with 10 bases of the junction left unmatched. Germline V gene lookup returns CDR1 SGHDN and CDR2 FVKESK. This CDR3 contains 17 residues. CDR3 in DNA: TGTGCCAGCAGCCAAGCCGGGACAGACTTCTATTCCTACGAGCAGTACTTC. Its protein is CASSQAGTDFYSYEQYF.

This clone was seen only once. The chain employs TRBV7-9 and TRBJ2-1; 15 nucleotides agree with TRBD2. The CDR3 runs 17 residues. The V and J ends lost 1 base and 4 bases, in that order; junction bases with no gene match: 2. The germline gives CDR1 SEHNR, CDR2 FQNEAQ (reference sequence). The CDR3 loop is CASSLGTSGRGYNEQFF. The CDR3, as DNA: TGTGCCAGCAGCTTAGGGACTAGCGGGAGGGGGTACAATGAGCAGTTCTTC.

This clone turned up a few times. Other DNA sequences in this sample translate to the same CDR3. This chain uses TRBV28 with TRBJ1-3, with D hard to call. Per germline, CDR1 MDHEN and CDR2 SYDVKM. V dropped 3 bases and J dropped 0 bases, with 6 bases sitting between them. This CDR3 is 14 amino acids long. CDR3 bases: TGTGCCAGCAGTTTCACAAACTCTGGAAACACCATATATTTT. Amino acid sequence: CASSFTNSGNTIYF. The full variable domain, with the rest looked up from reference TRBV28 and TRBJ1-3, is DVKVTQSSRYLVKRTGEKVFLECVQDMDHENMFWYRQDPGLGLRLIYFSYDVKMKEKGDIPEGYSVSREKKERFSLILESASTNQTSMYLCASSFTNSGNTIYFGEGSWLTVV.

The rearrangement joins TRBV23-1 to TRBJ2-1; the D gene could be TRBD1 or TRBD2 (5 bases each). TRBV23-1 is placed among ORFs of uncertain function. With 3 bases removed from V and 0 bases from J, the gap between germline ends came to 18 bases. The CDR3 loop spans 18 amino acids. The CDR3 DNA follows: TGCGCCAGCAGTCAGCCCGGGGACCCTCTGAGCTCCTACAATGAGCAGTTCTTC. As protein: CASSQPGDPLSSYNEQFF.

This rearrangement joins TRBV3-1 (or the pseudogene TRBV3-2) to TRBJ2-2; unclear D gene. Per germline, CDR1 LGHDT and CDR2 YNNKEL (reference sequence). The CDR3 runs 18 residues. Trimming removed 4 bases at V and 0 bases at J, with 18 bases between. The CDR3 region is CASSLFIKQRANTGELFF. The CDR3 nucleotides read TGTGCCAGCAGCCTCTTTATTAAACAGCGTGCGAACACCGGGGAGCTGTTTTTT.

V usage is TRBV6-6 and J usage is TRBJ2-7, with TRBD2 identical over 11 bases. This CDR3 has 17 residues. Trimming removed 6 bases from V and 1 base from J; junction bases left unmatched: 11. The germline V gene has CDR1 MNHNY and CDR2 SVGAGI (reference sequence). Here the CDR3 DNA reads TGTGCCAGCAGCCGAGGCACCGGGACTAGCGGTTCCTACGAGCAGTACTTC. This gives the protein CASSRGTGTSGSYEQYF.

V is TRBV3-1 (or the pseudogene TRBV3-2) and J is TRBJ2-5; possible D gene TRBD2, 6 bases. The V end was cut by 1 base, the J end by 4 bases, with 16 bases between. This CDR3 spans 16 amino acids. CDR1 is LGHDT and CDR2 is YNNKEL in the germline V gene (reference sequence). Written as DNA, the CDR3 is TGTGCCAGCAGCCAAGCCGCCGGGACTTCCATAGAGACCCAGTACTTC. It specifies CASSQAAGTSIETQYF.

The rearrangement uses TRBV3-1 (or the pseudogene TRBV3-2) and TRBJ1-1, with a tentative D call TRBD1 (6 bases). Trimming left V 6 bases short and J 4 bases short, with 21 bases between. There are 16 residues in the CDR3. The V gene's germline CDR1 is LGHDT and CDR2 YNNKEL (reference sequence). In nucleotides, the CDR3 is TGTGCCAGCAGTCCGGCCGGGACACTGAGTGGCACTGAAGCTTTCTTT. Protein: CASSPAGTLSGTEAFF.